This T cell receptor (beta chain) was sequenced for a study of blood T cell repertoires in COVID-19. Study-wide context: The United States, Italy and Spain supplied acute and convalescent COVID-19 samples. T cells, B-cell-depleted T cells, or PBMCs supplied cDNA or gDNA.

In the authors' methods: Estimated nucleated cell counts came from reference gene primer amplification. Assay used: immunoSEQ multiplex PCR; TCRdb lists only in-frame clones, some missing. V, J and clone size were drawn from that table, and D and trimming were deduced from the DNA. The profile shows about 270,000 clones, approximately 85% of them singletons. Germline V lookup: CDR1 SGHVS, CDR2 FQNEAQ. V dropped 1 base and J dropped 0; count of bases not matched to a gene: 7. The CDR3 runs to 17 residues. All enrollees were roughly 18 to 95 years old and from some 24 US areas. The sequencing input was PBMCs or T cells enriched from blood (not recorded which). This chain links TRBV7-8 with TRBJ2-3, with 7 positions matching TRBD2. This sequence was found in a woman in her forties or fifties with acute COVID-19. The CDR3 DNA is TGTGCCAGCAGCTTAGTCCAGGGAGGGCGAAGCACAGATACGCAGTATTTT. It is translated as CASSLVQGGRSTDTQYF.